Described below is a single T cell receptor beta chain sequence and its context. Its target is not known. These data originate in a study of T-cell memory formation after mild COVID-19. General observations from the study: Largely, contracting CD4+ clones fell within CM and EM, and contracting CD8+ clones within EMRA. Day 15 to 85 contracting clones showed balanced CD4/CD8; later expanders leaned CD4+. Several responding clones turned up in pre-infection memory, indicating that cross-reactive memory may have taken part.

TCRalpha and TCRbeta libraries used 5'RACE with constant-segment primers and UMIs. Via MiXCR, TCRdb re-called the 5' RACE reads, giving one row per CDR3 protein. Among about 600,000 distinct CDR3 sequences listed, about a fifth were seen once. The CDR3 is 14 residues long. The V segment lost 6 bases and the J segment 9 bases; nucleotides outside the gene matches: 8. The chain carries TRBV12-3 or TRBV12-4 and TRBJ2-1, with 10 bases matching TRBD1. This TCR was sampled from an adult woman who had mild COVID-19 (a few samples of this study predate the infection). Cell type and time point are not known. Sequencing was carried out using PBMCs or a T cell subset sorted from them (not recorded which). The CDR3, as DNA: TGTGCCAGCAGGGGACAGGGGTATTTCGGTGAGCAGTTCTTC. Translation gives CASRGQGYFGEQFF.